This T cell receptor (beta chain) derives from a study of blood T cells in healthy people across ages. Study-wide results and caveats: As age increased, TCR beta diversity per million T cells fell in a roughly linear fashion.

This CDR3 contains 15 residues. Germline loops: CDR1 MNHNS, CDR2 SASEGT. Losses at the gene ends were 5 bases for V and 8 bases for J; bases not matched to a gene: 13. This clonotype was counted between two and nine times. Its antigen is undetermined. The use of a sample-barcoded 5' primer and a J-beta primer mix characterized a second PCR of roughly 7 to 12 cycles. Every cDNA molecule carried a tag from a template-switch adaptor bearing 12 random nucleotides. TCRdb re-derived calls from the 5' RACE reads in MiXCR, one entry per CDR3 protein. The table has roughly 800,000 distinct CDR3 sequences, around 36% seen once.

The sample taken for sequencing was blood. The clonotype was recovered from a man aged 18 to 29 in good health. This chain uses TRBV6-1 with TRBJ1-2; 8 nucleotides align to TRBD1. The CDR3 DNA reads as TGTGCCAGCAGTCCCTCTGGACAGGGAGTTTGGGGCTACACCTTC. Encoded protein: CASSPSGQGVWGYTF.